The next 30 T cell receptor beta chains were all read from a single sample in a study of blood T cell repertoires in COVID-19. TCRdb's copy holds only in-frame clones and misses some; the assay was immunoSEQ multiplex PCR. The data show some 300,000 clones, with about 91% seen just once and approximately 7% held by the top ten. The sample taken for sequencing was peripheral blood. The receptors derive from a woman aged 25 to 45 who had recovered from COVID-19.

This chain links TRBV2 with TRBJ1-1; D is unresolved. The ends were cut back, 6 bases at V and 10 bases at J, with 21 bases in the middle. Germline lookup yields CDR1 SNHLY and CDR2 FYNNEI. CDR3 length: 14 amino acids. The CDR3 sequence is CASRPRQGLLGAFF. Written as DNA, the CDR3 is TGTGCCAGCAGGCCCCGACAAGGCCTCCTGGGAGCTTTCTTT.

This chain links TRBV19 with TRBJ1-6, with D possibly TRBD1 on 5 matching bases. CDR1 is LNHDA, CDR2 SQIVND, per germline (reference sequence). The CDR3 spans 16 residues. V was shortened by 4 bases and J by 10 bases, with 20 bases between the two germline ends. The CDR3 DNA is TGTGCCAGTAGTAGCCGGGCCGACCCATGGGGCTCACCCCTCCACTTT. Amino acid sequence: CASSSRADPWGSPLHF.

The chain employs TRBV27 and TRBJ1-4; D remains ambiguous. The CDR3 is made up of 17 amino acids. Between the trimmed V and J ends, which lost 4 bases and 2 bases, there was a span of 17 bases. CDR1 is MNHEY and CDR2 is SMNVEV in the germline V gene (reference sequence). CDR3 nucleotides: TGTGCCAGCAGTTATGGCAGGCCCGATGACACTAATGAAAAACTGTTTTTT. Its translation: CASSYGRPDDTNEKLFF.

This clone is a singleton in its sample. The chain has TRBV20-1 and TRBJ1-5; D gene uncertain. Germline loops: CDR1 DFQATT, CDR2 SNEGSKA (reference sequence). The V end lost 3 bases, the J end lost 5 bases, and 8 bases lay between the germline ends. The CDR3 length is 12 residues. The DNA of the CDR3 is TGCAGTGCTAGTAGGACTCATCAGCCCCAGCATTTT. Its translation: CSASRTHQPQHF.

The chain uses TRBV11-2 and TRBJ2-7, with 9 positions matching TRBD1. The CDR3 contains 16 residues. Germline V lookup: CDR1 SGHAT, CDR2 FQNNGV. The V and J ends lost 4 bases and 7 bases, in that order; junction bases with no gene match: 14. CDR3 DNA sequence: TGTGCCAGCAGCTACCATACCGGACAGGGGCGTGGGGAGCAGTACTTC. Amino acid sequence: CASSYHTGQGRGEQYF.

V and J are TRBV5-4 and TRBJ2-7, with 7 bases matching TRBD2. This CDR3 region has 15 residues. CDR1 and CDR2 (germline): SGHNT, YYREEE (reference sequence). V was clipped by 4 bases and J by 2 bases; unmatched bases: 9. CDR3 protein: CASSPGGVVPYEQYF. The CDR3 DNA reads as TGTGCCAGCAGCCCTGGGGGGGTAGTACCCTACGAGCAGTACTTC.

The gene calls are TRBV3-1 (or the pseudogene TRBV3-2) and TRBJ2-7; 8 nucleotides agree with TRBD1. Germline V gene sequence: CDR1 LGHDT, CDR2 YNNKEL (reference sequence). The CDR3 has 16 residues. The ends lost 4 bases at V and 4 bases at J; junction bases unmatched: 12. The CDR3 nucleotides are TGTGCCAGCAGCCCTCGGGCCGAGACAGGGGTTTACGAGCAGTACTTC. Protein sequence: CASSPRAETGVYEQYF.

This chain joins TRBV4-3 and TRBJ1-2; D is possibly TRBD1 (6 bases). Germline V gives CDR1 LGHNA, CDR2 YSLEER. The CDR3 runs 15 residues. V was shortened by 1 base and J by 2 bases, with 11 bases between the two germline ends. CDR3 in DNA: TGCGCCAGCAGCCAAGGGGGACATTTAAACTATGGCTACACCTTC. This translates into CASSQGGHLNYGYTF.

The chain carries TRBV24-1 and TRBJ1-1, with 7 bases fitting TRBD1. The CDR3 has 13 residues. Trimming removed 4 bases from V and 7 bases from J; junction bases left unmatched: 5. Germline V gives CDR1 KGHDR, CDR2 SFDVKD. The CDR3 DNA reads TGTGCCACCAGTGACTGGGACAGCCGTGAAGCTTTCTTT. Its protein product is CATSDWDSREAFF.

The chain joins TRBV5-5 to TRBJ1-2, with 7 bases that match TRBD1. This CDR3 is 15 amino acids long. The germline CDR1 and CDR2 sequences are SGHKS and YYEKEE (reference sequence). Trimming took 4 bases from V and 1 from J; bases not matched to a gene: 7. CDR3 nucleotide sequence: TGTGCCAGCAGCCCCACAGGGGATATTAACTATGGCTACACCTTC. This encodes CASSPTGDINYGYTF. The full variable domain, in which reference TRBV5-5 and TRBJ1-2 provide the parts outside the CDR3, is DAGVTQSPTHLIKTRGQQVTLRCSPISGHKSVSWYQQVLGQGPQFIFQYYEKEERGRGNFPDRFSARQFPNYSSELNVNALLLGDSALYLCASSPTGDINYGYTFGSGTRLTVV.

DNA for the CDR3: TGTGCCAGCAGTTCAGGGGCCCAAGAGACCCAGTACTTC. Protein sequence: CASSSGAQETQYF. This rearrangement joins TRBV6-5 to TRBJ2-5; D perhaps matches TRBD1 (6 bases). V was clipped by 4 bases and J by 1 base, with 7 bases between them. Germline CDR1 MNHEY, CDR2 SVGAGI. The CDR3 is 13 residues long.

The chain uses TRBV29-1 and TRBJ2-1, with D possibly TRBD2 on 6 matching bases. V was pared by 4 bases and J by 8 bases, with 12 bases between. The germline V gene encodes CDR1 SQVTM and CDR2 ANQGSEA. The CDR3 runs 12 residues. The CDR3, as DNA: TGCAGCGTTGTATCCGGAGGGGATGAGCAGTTCTTC. Translated: CSVVSGGDEQFF.

V usage is TRBV6-2 or TRBV6-3 and J usage is TRBJ2-7; D remains ambiguous. CDR3 size: 11 residues. In germline, CDR1 is MNHEY, CDR2 SVGEGT. Trimming removed 4 bases at V and 4 bases at J, with 5 bases between. CDR3 in amino acids: CASSFSYEQYF. The CDR3 region has the DNA TGTGCCAGCAGTTTTTCTTACGAGCAGTACTTC.

V gene TRBV2 combines with J gene TRBJ2-1, with 8 bases identical to TRBD1. Looked up from germline, CDR1 is SNHLY and CDR2 is FYNNEI. The CDR3 totals 15 residues. The V gene end was trimmed by 4 bases and the J gene end by 6 bases; junction bases not matched to a gene: 8. The CDR3 coding sequence is TGTGCCAGCAGTGGAGCGACAGGGGCGGGCAATGAGCAGTTCTTC. Translating it yields CASSGATGAGNEQFF. Full variable domain (outside the CDR3, taken from reference TRBV2 and TRBJ2-1): EPEVTQTPSHQVTQMGQEVILRCVPISNHLYFYWYRQILGQKVEFLVSFYNNEISEKSEIFDDQFSVERPDGSNFTLKIRSTKLEDSAMYFCASSGATGAGNEQFFGPGTRLTVL.

V and J are TRBV5-6 and TRBJ2-1; D unclear. CDR3 length: 11 amino acids. In germline, CDR1 is SGHDT, CDR2 YYEEEE. V lost 4 bases and J lost 4, with 3 bases in between. The CDR3: CASSEYNEQFF. DNA of the CDR3: TGTGCCAGCAGCGAGTACAATGAGCAGTTCTTC.

The genes are TRBV29-1 and TRBJ2-7; 9 nucleotides match TRBD1. Trimming at V came to 7 bases and at J to 3 bases, leaving 4 bases not matched to a gene. This CDR3 has 12 amino acids. The germline V gene has CDR1 SQVTM and CDR2 ANQGSEA. The CDR3 DNA reads TGCAGCGGTGGGACAGGGAACTACGAGCAGTACTTC. It encodes CSGGTGNYEQYF.

This clone is a singleton in its sample. The chain employs TRBV2 and TRBJ1-5, with TRBD1 matching over 11 bases. The J segment lost 5 bases and the V segment lost 3 bases, leaving 3 bases of the junction unmatched. Germline loops: CDR1 SNHLY, CDR2 FYNNEI. This CDR3 spans 15 amino acids. The CDR3 DNA sequence: TGTGCCAGCAGTGACAGGACAGGGGGCTATCAGCCCCAGCATTTT. It codes for CASSDRTGGYQPQHF. The variable domain in full, with the rest retrieved from reference TRBV2 and TRBJ1-5, is EPEVTQTPSHQVTQMGQEVILRCVPISNHLYFYWYRQILGQKVEFLVSFYNNEISEKSEIFDDQFSVERPDGSNFTLKIRSTKLEDSAMYFCASSDRTGGYQPQHFGDGTRLSIL.

The chain recombines TRBV28 with TRBJ2-3, with D perhaps TRBD1 (6 bases). CDR3 length equals 15 residues. V dropped 5 bases and J dropped 0 bases, with 12 bases sitting between them. Germline values: CDR1 MDHEN, CDR2 SYDVKM. CDR3 DNA: TGTGCCAGCAGTGACAGGCTGACTAGCACAGATACGCAGTATTTT. It is translated as CASSDRLTSTDTQYF.

The chain uses TRBV7-3 and TRBJ2-2, with D perhaps TRBD1 (6 bases). Trimming took 2 bases from V and 3 from J, leaving 10 bases between them. Germline-derived CDR1 and CDR2 are SGHTA and FQGTGA. This CDR3 is 15 amino acids long. In DNA form, the CDR3 reads TGTGCCAGCAGCTTAGGGGGCTTGTACACCGGGGAGCTGTTTTTT. Translated: CASSLGGLYTGELFF. Complete variable domain (other parts from reference TRBV7-3 and TRBJ2-2): GAGVSQTPSNKVTEKGKYVELRCDPISGHTALYWYRQSLGQGPEFLIYFQGTGAADDSGLPNDRFFAVRPEGSVSTLKIQRTERGDSAVYLCASSLGGLYTGELFFGEGSRLTVL.

This chain connects TRBV5-1 to TRBJ2-2; the match to TRBD2 covers 7 bases. Germline assignment: CDR1 SGHRS and CDR2 YFSETQ. The ends lost 1 base at V and 3 bases at J; junction bases unmatched: 6. The CDR3 spans 16 residues. In DNA, the CDR3 is TGCGCCAGCAGCTTGAGAGCTAGCGGATACACCGGGGAGCTGTTTTTT. This gives the protein CASSLRASGYTGELFF. The complete variable domain, with remaining parts taken from reference TRBV5-1 and TRBJ2-2, reads KAGVTQTPRYLIKTRGQQVTLSCSPISGHRSVSWYQQTPGQGLQFLFEYFSETQRNKGNFPGRFSGRQFSNSRSEMNVSTLELGDSALYLCASSLRASGYTGELFFGEGSRLTVL.

This chain connects TRBV28 to TRBJ2-7, with TRBD1 matching over 7 bases. The germline gives CDR1 MDHEN, CDR2 SYDVKM. The CDR3 covers 14 residues. Losses at the gene ends were 2 bases for V and 0 bases for J; bases not matched to a gene: 1. In nucleotides, the CDR3 is TGTGCCAGCAGTTTAACAGGGGACTCCTACGAGCAGTACTTC. Encoded protein: CASSLTGDSYEQYF.

This sequence joins TRBV10-2 and TRBJ1-3; no reliable D call. Trimming took 0 bases from V and 4 from J, leaving 16 bases between them. CDR3 length equals 17 residues. Germline loops: CDR1 WSHSY, CDR2 SAAADI. The CDR3 nucleotides read TGCGCCAGCAGTGAGTCGAGAGGCCTGCTGAGGGGAAACACCATATATTTT. Translation: CASSESRGLLRGNTIYF.

The chain has TRBV15 and TRBJ2-6; D call uncertain. Deletions cut 0 bases from V and 0 bases from J, with 6 bases between. In germline, CDR1 is LNHNV, CDR2 YYDKDF (reference sequence). CDR3 length: 16 amino acids. The CDR3, as DNA: TGTGCCACCAGCAGAGATAGTAGCTCTGGGGCCAACGTCCTGACTTTC. This gives the protein CATSRDSSSGANVLTF.

The genes are TRBV13 and TRBJ2-3, with D uncertain. The germline V gene encodes CDR1 PRHDT and CDR2 FYEKMQ (reference sequence). The CDR3 runs 14 residues. Trimming stripped 4 bases from V and 2 bases from J, with 10 bases between. Written as DNA, the CDR3 is TGTGCCAGCAGCTCCCTCGGGTCCACAGATACGCAGTATTTT. Its translation is CASSSLGSTDTQYF.

The chain employs TRBV3-1 (or the pseudogene TRBV3-2) and TRBJ2-6, with TRBD1 as a possible D gene (6 bases). The CDR3 spans 18 residues. CDR1 is LGHDT, CDR2 YNNKEL, per germline (reference sequence). Between the trimmed V and J ends, which lost 10 bases and 0 bases, there was a span of 22 bases. The CDR3 DNA follows: TGTGCCACAGACCCGGACAGCGAAGCGTTCTCTGGGGCCAACGTCCTGACTTTC. Its translation: CATDPDSEAFSGANVLTF.

This clone was seen once. The chain uses TRBV6-5 and TRBJ1-2; D not certain. CDR1 and CDR2 (germline): MNHEY, SVGAGI. V was cut by 6 bases and J by 2 bases, with 13 bases left in between. The CDR3 loop spans 14 amino acids. The CDR3 DNA reads as TGTGCCAGCAGCGCAGGCGGGAGAAACTATGGCTACACCTTC. Translating it yields CASSAGGRNYGYTF.

The chain is built from TRBV6-5 and TRBJ2-1, with 10 nucleotides matching TRBD2. Germline V gene data show CDR1 as MNHEY and CDR2 as SVGAGI. The length of the CDR3 is 14 residues. Trimming at V came to 6 bases and at J to 5 bases, leaving 4 bases not matched to a gene. The CDR3 loop reads CASSERGGHNEQFF. CDR3 nucleotides: TGTGCCAGCAGCGAGCGGGGGGGCCACAATGAGCAGTTCTTC.

The chain carries TRBV5-4 and TRBJ2-7, with a tentative D call TRBD1 (6 bases). This CDR3 comprises 15 residues. V lost 0 bases and J lost 2, with 12 bases in between. CDR1 and CDR2 (germline): SGHNT, YYREEE (reference sequence). The DNA for the CDR3 is TGTGCCAGCAGCTTGGAGACAGGCCCAGCCTACGAGCAGTACTTC. It yields the protein CASSLETGPAYEQYF.

J is TRBJ2-1 and V is TRBV5-4; 8 bases fit TRBD1. V was clipped by 4 bases and J by 7 bases; unmatched bases: 7. CDR3 length: 14 residues. CDR1 and CDR2 from the germline V gene are SGHNT and YYREEE (reference sequence). CDR3 sequence (DNA): TGTGCCAGCAGCCAGCAGGGGGCTGAGAATGAGCAGTTCTTC. Its protein product is CASSQQGAENEQFF.

The genes are TRBV11-2 and TRBJ2-1; perhaps TRBD1 as D (7 bases). This CDR3 comprises 16 residues. Germline lookup yields CDR1 SGHAT and CDR2 FQNNGV. Trimming pared 1 base from V and 7 bases from J, leaving 17 bases between. CDR3 coding DNA: TGTGCCAGCAGCTTAGTCGCTAGACAGGGAGGTAATGAGCAGTTCTTC. This sequence encodes CASSLVARQGGNEQFF.